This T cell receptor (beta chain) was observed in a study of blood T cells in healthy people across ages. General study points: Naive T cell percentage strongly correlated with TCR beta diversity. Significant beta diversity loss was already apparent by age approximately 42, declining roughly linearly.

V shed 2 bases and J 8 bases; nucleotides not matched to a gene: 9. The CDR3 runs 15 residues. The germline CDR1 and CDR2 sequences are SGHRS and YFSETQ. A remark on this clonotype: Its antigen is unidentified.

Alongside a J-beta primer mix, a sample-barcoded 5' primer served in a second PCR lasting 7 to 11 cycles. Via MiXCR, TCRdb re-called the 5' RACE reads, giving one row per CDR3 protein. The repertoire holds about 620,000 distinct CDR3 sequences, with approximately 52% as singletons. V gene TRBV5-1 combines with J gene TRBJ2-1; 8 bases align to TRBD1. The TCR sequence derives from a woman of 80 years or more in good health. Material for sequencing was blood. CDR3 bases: TGCGCCAGCAGCTTTGGGACAGGCCAATTCGATGAGCAGTTCTTC. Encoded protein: CASSFGTGQFDEQFF.